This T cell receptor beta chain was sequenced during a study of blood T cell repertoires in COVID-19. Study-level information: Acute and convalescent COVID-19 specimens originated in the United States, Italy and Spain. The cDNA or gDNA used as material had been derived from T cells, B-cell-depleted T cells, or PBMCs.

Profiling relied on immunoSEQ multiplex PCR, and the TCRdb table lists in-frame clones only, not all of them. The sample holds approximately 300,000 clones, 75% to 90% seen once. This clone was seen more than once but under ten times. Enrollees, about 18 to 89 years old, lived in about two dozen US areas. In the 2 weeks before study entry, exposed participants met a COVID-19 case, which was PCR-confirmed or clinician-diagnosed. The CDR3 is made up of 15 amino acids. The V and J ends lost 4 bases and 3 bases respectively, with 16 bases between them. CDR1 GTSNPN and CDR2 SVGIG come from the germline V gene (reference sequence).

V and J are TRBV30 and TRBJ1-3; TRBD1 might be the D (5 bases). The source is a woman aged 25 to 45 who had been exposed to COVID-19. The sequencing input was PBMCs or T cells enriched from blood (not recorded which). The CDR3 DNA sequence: TGTGCCTGGACTTCCGGCAGGGTGTTTGGAAACACCATATATTTT. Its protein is CAWTSGRVFGNTIYF.